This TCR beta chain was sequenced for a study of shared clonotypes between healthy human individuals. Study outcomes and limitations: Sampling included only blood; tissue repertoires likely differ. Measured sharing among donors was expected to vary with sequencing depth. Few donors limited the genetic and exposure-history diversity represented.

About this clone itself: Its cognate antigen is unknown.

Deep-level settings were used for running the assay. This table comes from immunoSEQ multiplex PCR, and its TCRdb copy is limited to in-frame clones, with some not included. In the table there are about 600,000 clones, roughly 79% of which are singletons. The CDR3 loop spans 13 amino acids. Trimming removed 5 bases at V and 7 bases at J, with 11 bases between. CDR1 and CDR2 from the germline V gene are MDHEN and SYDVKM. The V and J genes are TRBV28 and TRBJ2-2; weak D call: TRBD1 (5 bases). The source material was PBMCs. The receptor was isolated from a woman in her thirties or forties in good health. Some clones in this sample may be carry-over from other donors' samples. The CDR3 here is CASSDIGVGELFF. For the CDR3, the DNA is TGTGCCAGCAGTGACATAGGGGTCGGGGAGCTGTTTTTT.